The present T cell receptor beta chain was sequenced within a study of blood T cell repertoires in COVID-19. Original handling: Quantification of nucleated cells was approximated via reference gene primer amplification. Libraries were prepared by immunoSEQ multiplex PCR; TCRdb keeps only in-frame clonotypes and omits some of them. V, J and clone size reflect that table, while D and trimming were determined from the DNA. The data contain around 280,000 clones, about 88% of them seen just once; the ten biggest clones take up about 10%. During active infection, Seattle patients enrolled and were then monitored through disease. Germline CDR1 reads SGHTA; CDR2 reads FQGTGA. The trim removed 5 bases at V and 9 bases at J, leaving 17 bases unmatched. The CDR3 loop spans 16 amino acids.

The origin of this receptor is a young woman with COVID-19, enrolled during active disease. The chain joins TRBV7-3 to TRBJ2-7; TRBD1 matches at 9 bases. Sequencing was carried out using peripheral blood. CDR3 nucleotide sequence: TGTGCCAGCAGCCAATTTTCCGGGACAGGGTCACCAGGGCAGTACTTC. This gives the protein CASSQFSGTGSPGQYF. The entire variable domain, with the rest obtained from reference TRBV7-3 and TRBJ2-7, is as follows: GAGVSQTPSNKVTEKGKYVELRCDPISGHTALYWYRQSLGQGPEFLIYFQGTGAADDSGLPNDRFFAVRPEGSVSTLKIQRTERGDSAVYLCASSQFSGTGSPGQYFGPGTRLTVT.